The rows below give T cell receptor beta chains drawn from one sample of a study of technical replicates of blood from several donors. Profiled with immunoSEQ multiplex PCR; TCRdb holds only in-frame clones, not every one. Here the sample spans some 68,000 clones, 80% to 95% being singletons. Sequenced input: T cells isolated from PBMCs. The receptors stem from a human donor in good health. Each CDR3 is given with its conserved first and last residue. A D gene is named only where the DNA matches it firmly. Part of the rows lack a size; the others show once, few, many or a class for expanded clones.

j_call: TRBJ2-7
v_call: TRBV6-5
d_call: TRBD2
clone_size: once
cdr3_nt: TGTGCCAGCTCCGGACTAGCGGGAGACTACGAGCAGTACTTC
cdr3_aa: CASSGLAGDYEQYF

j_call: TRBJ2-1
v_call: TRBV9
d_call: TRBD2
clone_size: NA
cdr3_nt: TGTGCCAGCAGCTACAGCGGACTAGCGGGAAATGAGCAGTTCTTC
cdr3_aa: CASSYSGLAGNEQFF

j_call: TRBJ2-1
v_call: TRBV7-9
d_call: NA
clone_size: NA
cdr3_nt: TGTGCCAGCAGCTTCTTTCTCGCGGATGAGCAGTTCTTC
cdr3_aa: CASSFFLADEQFF

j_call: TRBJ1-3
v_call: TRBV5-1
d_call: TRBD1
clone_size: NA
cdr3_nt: TGCGCCAGCAGCTTGGGAGCACAGGGGAACGGAAACACCATATATTTT
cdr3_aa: CASSLGAQGNGNTIYF

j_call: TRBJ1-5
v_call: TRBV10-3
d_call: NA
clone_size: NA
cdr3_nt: TGTGCCATCAGTGCAAGCGGGATTAGCAATCAGCCCCAGCATTTT
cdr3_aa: CAISASGISNQPQHF

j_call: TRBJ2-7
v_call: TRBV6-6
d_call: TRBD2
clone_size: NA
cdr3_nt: TGTGCCAGCACCAAGGATAGCGGGACCGTCTCCTACGAGCAGTACTTC
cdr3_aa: CASTKDSGTVSYEQYF

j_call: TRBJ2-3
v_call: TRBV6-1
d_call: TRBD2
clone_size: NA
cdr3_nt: TGTGCCAGCAGTGAAGTGCTAGCGGGAGGGGATACGCAGTATTTT
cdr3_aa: CASSEVLAGGDTQYF

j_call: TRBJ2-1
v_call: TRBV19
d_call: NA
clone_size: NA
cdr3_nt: TGTGCCAGTAGTATCGGAGTGAACAATGAGCAGTTCTTC
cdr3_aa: CASSIGVNNEQFF

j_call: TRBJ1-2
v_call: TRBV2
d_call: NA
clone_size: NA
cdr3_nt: TGTGCCAGCAGTGACCGGGGGACTAACTATGGCTACACCTTC
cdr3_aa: CASSDRGTNYGYTF

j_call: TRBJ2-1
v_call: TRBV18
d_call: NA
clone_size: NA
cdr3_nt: TGTGCCAGCTCACCATACCAGGGGAGCTCCTACAATGAGCAGTTCTTC
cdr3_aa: CASSPYQGSSYNEQFF

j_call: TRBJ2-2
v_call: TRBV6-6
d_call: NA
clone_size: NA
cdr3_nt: TGTGCCAGCAGTTATGGGGAGGCCGGGGAGCTGTTTTTT
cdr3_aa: CASSYGEAGELFF

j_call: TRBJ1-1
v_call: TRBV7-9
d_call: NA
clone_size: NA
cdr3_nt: TGTGCCAGCAGCTTAGCGGTCCAGGGGGCTTTCTTT
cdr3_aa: CASSLAVQGAFF

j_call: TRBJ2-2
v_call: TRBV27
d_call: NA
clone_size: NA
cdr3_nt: TGTGCCAGCAAATTCGCAGGCTTAGGGGAGCTGTTTTTT
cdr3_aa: CASKFAGLGELFF

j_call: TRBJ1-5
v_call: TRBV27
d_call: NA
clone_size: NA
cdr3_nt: TGTGCCAGCAGCCCATTGCAGGGTCTGGGACAGCCCCAGCATTTT
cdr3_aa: CASSPLQGLGQPQHF

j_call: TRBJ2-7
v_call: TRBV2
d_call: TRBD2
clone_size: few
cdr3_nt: TGTGCCAGCAGGGGGGGGACTAGCGGCTCCTACGAGCAGTACTTC
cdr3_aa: CASRGGTSGSYEQYF

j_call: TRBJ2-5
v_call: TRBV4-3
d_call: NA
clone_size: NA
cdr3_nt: TGCGCCAGCAGCCAAGATCATCAGGGCCAAGAGACCCAGTACTTC
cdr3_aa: CASSQDHQGQETQYF

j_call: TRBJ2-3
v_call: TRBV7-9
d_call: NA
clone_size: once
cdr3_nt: TGTGCCAGCAGCTTTTTAGCAGGGGTATTTGCAGATACGCAGTATTTT
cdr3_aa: CASSFLAGVFADTQYF

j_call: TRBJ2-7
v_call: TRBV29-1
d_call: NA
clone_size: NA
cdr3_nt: TGCAGCGTTGTCAGGGTTTTTGTTGCCTACGAGCAGTACTTC
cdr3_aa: CSVVRVFVAYEQYF

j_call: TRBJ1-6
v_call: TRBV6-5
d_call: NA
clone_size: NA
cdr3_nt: TGTGCCAGCAGTTATAGAGATAATTCACCCCTCCACTTT
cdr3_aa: CASSYRDNSPLHF

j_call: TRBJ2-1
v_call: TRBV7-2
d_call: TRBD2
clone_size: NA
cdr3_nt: TGTGCCAGCAGCTTCAGGACTAGCGGGAGGAATGAGCAGTTCTTC
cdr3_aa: CASSFRTSGRNEQFF

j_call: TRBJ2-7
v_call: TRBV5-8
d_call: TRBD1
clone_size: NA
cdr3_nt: TGTGCCAGCAGCTTGGTCGCGGACAGGGAGGACGAGCAGTACTTC
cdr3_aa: CASSLVADREDEQYF

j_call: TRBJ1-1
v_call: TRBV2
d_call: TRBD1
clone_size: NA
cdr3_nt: TGTGCCAGCAGTGAAGCCCCGACAGGGAGTGGGGGAGCTTTCTTT
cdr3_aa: CASSEAPTGSGGAFF

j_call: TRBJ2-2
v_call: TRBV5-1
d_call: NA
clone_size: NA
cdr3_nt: TGCGCCAGCAGCCCCCTAAGGAGCGGGGAGCTGTTTTTT
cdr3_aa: CASSPLRSGELFF

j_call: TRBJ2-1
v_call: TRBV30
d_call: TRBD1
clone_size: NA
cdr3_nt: TGTGCCTGGAGCCCGGGACAGTACAATGAGCAGTTCTTC
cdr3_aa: CAWSPGQYNEQFF

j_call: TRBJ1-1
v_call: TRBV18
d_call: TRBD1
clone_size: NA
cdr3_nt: TGTGCCAGCTCACCTCAGGGGGGTGGAACTGAAGCTTTCTTT
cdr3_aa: CASSPQGGGTEAFF

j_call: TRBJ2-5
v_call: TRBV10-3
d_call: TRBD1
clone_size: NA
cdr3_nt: TGTGCCATCCTTCACAGGGGGTACCAAGAGACCCAGTACTTC
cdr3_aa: CAILHRGYQETQYF

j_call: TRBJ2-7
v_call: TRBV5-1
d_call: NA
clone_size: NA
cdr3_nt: TGCGCCAGCAGCTTGACTAGTTCCTACGAGCAGTACTTC
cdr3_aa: CASSLTSSYEQYF

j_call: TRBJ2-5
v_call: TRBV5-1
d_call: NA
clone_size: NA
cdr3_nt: TGCGCCAGCAGCTTGGCCTACAGCTCGCAAGAGACCCAGTACTTC
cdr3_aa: CASSLAYSSQETQYF

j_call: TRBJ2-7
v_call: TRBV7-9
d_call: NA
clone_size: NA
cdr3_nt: TGTGCCAGCAGCCCGATGGGGGCGTACGAGCAGTACTTC
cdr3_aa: CASSPMGAYEQYF

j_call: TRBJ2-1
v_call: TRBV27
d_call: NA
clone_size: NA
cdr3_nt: TGTGCCAGCAGCTTCCAGGGAAGGATGCAGTTCTTC
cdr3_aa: CASSFQGRMQFF

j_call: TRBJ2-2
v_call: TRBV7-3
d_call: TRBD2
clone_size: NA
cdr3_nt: TGTGCCAGCAGCCCCCGCGGGGGTTGGGGTGGCACCGGGGAGCTGTTTTTT
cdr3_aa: CASSPRGGWGGTGELFF

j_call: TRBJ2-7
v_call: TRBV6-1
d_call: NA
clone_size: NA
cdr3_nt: TGTGCCAGCAGTGAACGTTATAGCTACTACTACGAGCAGTACTTC
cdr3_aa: CASSERYSYYYEQYF

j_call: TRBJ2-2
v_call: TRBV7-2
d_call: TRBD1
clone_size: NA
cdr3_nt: TGTGCCAGCAGCTTTTCCAGGGGGCGCGTCGGGGAGCTGTTTTTT
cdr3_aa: CASSFSRGRVGELFF

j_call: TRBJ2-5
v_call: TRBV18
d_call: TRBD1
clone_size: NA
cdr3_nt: TGTGCCAGCTCACGTGGGACAGGGAACGGAGAGACCCAGTACTTC
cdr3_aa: CASSRGTGNGETQYF

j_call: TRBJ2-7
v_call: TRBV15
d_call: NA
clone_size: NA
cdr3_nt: TGTGCCACCAGCAGAGATCCGGGGGACGAGCAGTACTTC
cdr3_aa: CATSRDPGDEQYF

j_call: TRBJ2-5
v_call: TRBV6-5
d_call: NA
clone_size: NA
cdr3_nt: TGTGCCAGCCTTGGGGGAGGTGAGACCCAGTACTTC
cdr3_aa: CASLGGGETQYF

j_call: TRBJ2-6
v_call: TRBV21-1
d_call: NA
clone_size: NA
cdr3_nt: TGTGCCAGCAGCAAAGAAAGAAGCGGGGAGGGGATCGGGGCCAACGTCCTGACTTTC
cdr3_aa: CASSKERSGEGIGANVLTF

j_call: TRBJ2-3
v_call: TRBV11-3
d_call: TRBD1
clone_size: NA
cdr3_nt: TGTGCCAGCAGCTTAGGACAGGGTACGCAGTATTTT
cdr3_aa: CASSLGQGTQYF

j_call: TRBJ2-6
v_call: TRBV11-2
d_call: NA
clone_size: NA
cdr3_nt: TGTGCCAGCAGCTTAGACTGGGCCGGGGCCAACGTCCTGACTTTC
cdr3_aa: CASSLDWAGANVLTF

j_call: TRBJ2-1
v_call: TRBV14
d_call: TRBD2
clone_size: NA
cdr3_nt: TGTGCCAGCAGCCGGATTAGGGAGGGAGAGCAGTTCTTC
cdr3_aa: CASSRIREGEQFF

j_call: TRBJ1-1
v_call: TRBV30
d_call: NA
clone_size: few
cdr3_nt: TGTGCCTGGAGTAGAGTCACTGAAGCTTTCTTT
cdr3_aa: CAWSRVTEAFF

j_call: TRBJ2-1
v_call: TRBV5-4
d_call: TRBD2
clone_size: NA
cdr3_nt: TGTGCCAGCAGCCCTGGACTAGCCTACAATGAGCAGTTCTTC
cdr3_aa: CASSPGLAYNEQFF

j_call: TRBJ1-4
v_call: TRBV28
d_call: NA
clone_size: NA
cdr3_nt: TGTGCCAGCAGTTTCCGAGACTGGAATGAAAAACTGTTTTTT
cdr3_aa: CASSFRDWNEKLFF

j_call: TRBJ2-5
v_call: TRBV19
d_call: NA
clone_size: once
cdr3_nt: TGTGCCAGTAGTACAGACAGACAAGAGACCCAGTACTTC
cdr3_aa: CASSTDRQETQYF

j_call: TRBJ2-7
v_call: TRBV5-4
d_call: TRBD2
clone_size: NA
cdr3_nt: TGTGCCAGCAGCCACGGGACTAGCGGGACCTACGAGCAGTACTTC
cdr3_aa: CASSHGTSGTYEQYF

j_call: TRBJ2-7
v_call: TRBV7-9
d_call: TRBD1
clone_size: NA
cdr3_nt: TGTGCCAGCAGTCACGGGACAGCGGACGAGCAGTACTTC
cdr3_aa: CASSHGTADEQYF

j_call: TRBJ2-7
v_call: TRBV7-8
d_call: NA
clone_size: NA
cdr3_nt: TGTGCCAGCAGCCAAGGACAGAGAGTTTACGAGCAGTACTTC
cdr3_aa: CASSQGQRVYEQYF

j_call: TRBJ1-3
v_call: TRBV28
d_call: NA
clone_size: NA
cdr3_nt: TGTGCCAGCAGTCGAACAGGCTTCTCTGGAAACACCATATATTTT
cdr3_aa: CASSRTGFSGNTIYF

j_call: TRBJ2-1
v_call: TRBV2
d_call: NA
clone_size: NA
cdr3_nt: TGTGCCAGCAGTCACATCGACTTCTCCTCCTACAATGAGCAGTTCTTC
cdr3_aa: CASSHIDFSSYNEQFF

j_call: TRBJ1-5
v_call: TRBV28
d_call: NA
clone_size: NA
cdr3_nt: TGTGCCAGCAGTTTTCCCAAATATCAGCCCCAGCATTTT
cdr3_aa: CASSFPKYQPQHF

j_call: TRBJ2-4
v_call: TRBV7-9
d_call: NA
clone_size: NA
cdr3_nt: TGTGCCAGCAGCTTAGCGCAGGGGATCGGAAACATTCAGTACTTC
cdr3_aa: CASSLAQGIGNIQYF

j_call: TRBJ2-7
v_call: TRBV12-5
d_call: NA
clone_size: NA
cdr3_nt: TGTGCTAGTGGTCCCGGGACATCTGGCTACGAGCAGTACTTC
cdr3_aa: CASGPGTSGYEQYF

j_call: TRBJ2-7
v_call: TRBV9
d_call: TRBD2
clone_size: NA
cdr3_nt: TGTGCCAGCAGCTTCCATCCGGGACTAGCGGGAGATGGCGAGCAGTACTTC
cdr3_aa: CASSFHPGLAGDGEQYF